This T cell receptor (beta chain) originates from a study of shared clonotypes between healthy human individuals. V lost 2 bases and J 4 bases, leaving 10 bases between the germline ends. The length of the CDR3 is 14 residues. Germline loops: CDR1 MNHEY, CDR2 SMNVEV (reference sequence). Samples underwent the assay at deep level. TCRdb's table, derived via immunoSEQ multiplex PCR, lists solely in-frame clones and lacks some. The sample has roughly 2.1 million clones; approximately 94% are singletons. Naive CD8 cells lacked CD45RO, underwent positive selection for CCR7 and left out terminally differentiated effector memory CD45RA+ cells.

The specimen sequenced was naive CD8+ T cells from PBMCs. The chain links TRBV27 to TRBJ2-3; D gene ambiguous. The TCR comes from a man aged 18 to 30 in good health. Some clones in this sample may be carry-over from other donors' samples. The CDR3 DNA follows: TGTGCCAGCAGTTTACAAGGGTTCGCAGATACGCAGTATTTT. Encoded protein: CASSLQGFADTQYF.